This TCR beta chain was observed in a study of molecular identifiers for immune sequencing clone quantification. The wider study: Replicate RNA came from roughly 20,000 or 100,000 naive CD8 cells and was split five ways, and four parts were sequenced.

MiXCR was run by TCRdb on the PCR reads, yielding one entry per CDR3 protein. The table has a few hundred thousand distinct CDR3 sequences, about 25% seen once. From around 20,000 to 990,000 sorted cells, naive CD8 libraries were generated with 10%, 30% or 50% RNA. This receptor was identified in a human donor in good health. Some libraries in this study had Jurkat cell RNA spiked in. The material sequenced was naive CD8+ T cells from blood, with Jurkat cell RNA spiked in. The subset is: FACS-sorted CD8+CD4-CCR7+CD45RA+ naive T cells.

CDR3 DNA sequence: TGTGCCAGCAGCCAGCGGACGCACACCGGGGAGCTGTTTTTT. Amino acids: CASSQRTHTGELFF. This rearrangement joins TRBV12-3 or TRBV12-4 to TRBJ2-2, with a possible D match to TRBD2 (5 bases). The V and J ends lost 6 bases and 3 bases respectively, with 11 bases between them. This CDR3 region has 14 residues.